This T cell receptor beta chain appears in the sequencing data of a study of Ad26.COV2.S vaccination and SARS-CoV-2 variants. Concerning this clone itself: The antigen is unknown.

Study-wide findings and caveats: Measurement of non-spike TCR breadth gave similar results in vaccine and placebo recipients.

Germline CDR1 DFQATT, CDR2 SNEGSKA (reference sequence). The CDR3 consists of 10 residues. Trimming took off 5 bases at V and 10 bases at J, with 9 bases between the two ends. TCRdb's table, derived via immunoSEQ multiplex PCR, lists solely in-frame clones and lacks some. The sample has about 94,000 clones, 82% seen once; the top ten hold 16%. Specimen: peripheral blood, collected after recovery from COVID-19. V and J are TRBV20-1 and TRBJ2-1; D gene ambiguous. The TCR sequence derives from a human donor who had recovered from COVID-19. The CDR3, as DNA: TGCAGTGCTGTCGTCCGGGAGCAGTTCTTC. Translation gives CSAVVREQFF.